The source of this TCR beta chain is a study of blood T cells in healthy people across ages. The CDR3 has 13 residues. V was shortened by 7 bases and J by 2 bases, with 9 bases between the two germline ends. This clonotype was picked up many times. The antigen is not known. A second PCR of roughly 7 to 11 cycles used a sample-barcoded 5' primer and a J-beta primer mix. Template switching added a 12-random-nucleotide identifier to every cDNA molecule. Via MiXCR, TCRdb re-called the 5' RACE reads, giving one row per CDR3 protein. The top ten hold over 3.5% of the sample, which has approximately 1.5 million distinct CDR3 sequences, roughly 43% seen once. Every donor contributed roughly 10 milliliters of peripheral blood by blood draw. Whole-study results and caveats: The unsorted PBMCs prevented any conclusive comparison of naive versus antigen-experienced cells. The long-lived group displayed more naive CD4+ cells, plus higher diversity, than the aged donors did.

This chain uses TRBV12-3 or TRBV12-4 with TRBJ2-1; D is ambiguous. This TCR came from a woman aged 18-29 years in good health. The sample consisted of blood. In nucleotides, the CDR3 is TGTGCCAGCAACCGAAAAGCCTACAATGAGCAGTTCTTC. Amino acid sequence: CASNRKAYNEQFF.